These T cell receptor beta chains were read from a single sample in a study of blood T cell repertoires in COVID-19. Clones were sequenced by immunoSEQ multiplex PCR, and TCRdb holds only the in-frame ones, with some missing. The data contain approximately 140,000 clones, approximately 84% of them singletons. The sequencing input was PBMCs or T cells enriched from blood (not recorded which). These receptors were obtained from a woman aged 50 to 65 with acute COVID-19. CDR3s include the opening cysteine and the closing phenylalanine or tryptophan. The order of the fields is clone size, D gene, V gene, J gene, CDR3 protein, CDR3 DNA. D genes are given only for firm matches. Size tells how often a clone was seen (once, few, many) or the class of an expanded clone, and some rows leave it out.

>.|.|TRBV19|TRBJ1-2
CASSISPGLGYGYTF
TGTGCCAGTAGTATAAGTCCAGGGTTAGGCTATGGCTACACCTTC
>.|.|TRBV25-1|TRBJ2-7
CASKLSSYEQYF
TGTGCCAGCAAGCTGAGCTCCTACGAGCAGTACTTC
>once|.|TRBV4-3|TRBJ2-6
CASSQAGESSGANVLTF
TGCGCCAGCAGCCAAGCCGGGGAGAGCTCTGGGGCCAACGTCCTGACTTTC
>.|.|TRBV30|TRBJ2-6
CAWAGDGANVLTF
TGTGCCTGGGCAGGTGATGGGGCCAACGTCCTGACTTTC
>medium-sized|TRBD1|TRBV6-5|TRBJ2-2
CASRTGDTGELFF
TGTGCCAGCAGGACAGGGGACACCGGGGAGCTGTTTTTT
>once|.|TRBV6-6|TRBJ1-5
CASTRVPNQPQHF
TGTGCCAGCACCAGGGTGCCCAATCAGCCCCAGCATTTT
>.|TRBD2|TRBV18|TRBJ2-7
CASSPPGGAIEQYF
TGTGCCAGCTCACCGCCGGGAGGGGCAATCGAGCAGTACTTC
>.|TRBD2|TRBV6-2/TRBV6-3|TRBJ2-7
CASSYGLAGATGEQYF
TGTGCCAGCAGTTATGGACTAGCGGGAGCGACGGGGGAGCAGTACTTC
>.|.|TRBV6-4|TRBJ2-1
CASMSPGNEQFF
TGTGCCAGCATGTCCCCGGGCAATGAGCAGTTCTTC
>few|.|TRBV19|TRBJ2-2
CASSIEGGAPSTGELFF
TGTGCCAGTAGTATAGAAGGAGGGGCCCCCTCCACCGGGGAGCTGTTTTTT
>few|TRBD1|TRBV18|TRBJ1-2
CASSPNRGRDGYTF
TGTGCCAGCTCACCAAACAGGGGCAGGGATGGCTACACCTTC
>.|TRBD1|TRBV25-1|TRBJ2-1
CAIGGQGTGQGQFF
TGTGCCATAGGAGGACAGGGGACAGGCCAGGGGCAGTTCTTC
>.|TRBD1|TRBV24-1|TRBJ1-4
CATSDRDGQGNEKLFF
TGTGCCACCAGTGACCGTGACGGACAGGGAAATGAAAAACTGTTTTTT
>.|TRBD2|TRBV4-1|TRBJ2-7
CASGAGGPYEQYF
TGCGCCAGTGGGGCGGGAGGACCCTACGAGCAGTACTTC
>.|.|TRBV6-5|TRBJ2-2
CASTPGSHTGELFF
TGTGCCAGCACTCCCGGGAGTCACACCGGGGAGCTGTTTTTT
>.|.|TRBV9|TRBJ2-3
CASSVETATRDGTDTQYF
TGTGCCAGCAGCGTAGAGACCGCGACTAGAGATGGCACAGATACGCAGTATTTT
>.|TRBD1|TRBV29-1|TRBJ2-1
CSVSGGMAEQFF
TGCAGCGTTTCAGGGGGTATGGCTGAGCAGTTCTTC
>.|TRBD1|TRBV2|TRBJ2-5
CASNRDREETQYF
TGTGCCAGCAACCGGGACAGAGAAGAGACCCAGTACTTC
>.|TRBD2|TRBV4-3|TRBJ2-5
CASSQDPLREGRETQYF
TGCGCCAGCAGCCAAGACCCCCTGCGGGAGGGCCGAGAGACCCAGTACTTC
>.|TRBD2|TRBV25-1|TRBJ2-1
CASSGSSGGYNEQFF
TGTGCCAGCAGTGGATCTAGCGGGGGGTACAATGAGCAGTTCTTC
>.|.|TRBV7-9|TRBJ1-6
CASSRGNVGSPLHF
TGTGCCAGCAGCCGCGGGAATGTCGGATCACCCCTCCACTTT
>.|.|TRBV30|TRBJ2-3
CAWSVLSDTQYF
TGTGCCTGGAGTGTACTCTCAGATACGCAGTATTTT
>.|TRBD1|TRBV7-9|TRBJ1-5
CASSPEQGLSNQPQHF
TGTGCCAGCAGCCCTGAACAGGGGTTGAGCAATCAGCCCCAGCATTTT
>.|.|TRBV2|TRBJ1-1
CASEMNTEAFF
TGTGCCAGCGAGATGAACACTGAAGCTTTCTTT
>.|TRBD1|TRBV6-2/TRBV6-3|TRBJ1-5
CASSGPGQGPLRLYQPQHF
TGTGCCAGCAGTGGACCGGGACAGGGGCCCCTGAGGTTGTATCAGCCCCAGCATTTT
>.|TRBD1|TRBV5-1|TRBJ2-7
CASSLWWDRDFYEQYF
TGCGCCAGCAGCTTGTGGTGGGACAGGGACTTCTACGAGCAGTACTTC
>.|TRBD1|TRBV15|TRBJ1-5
CATSREDRGLDQPQHF
TGTGCCACCAGCAGAGAGGACAGGGGACTTGATCAGCCCCAGCATTTT
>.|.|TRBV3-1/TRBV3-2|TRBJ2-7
CASSPRDSAYEQYF
TGTGCCAGCAGCCCGCGGGACAGCGCCTACGAGCAGTACTTC
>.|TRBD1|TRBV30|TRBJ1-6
CAWVGQGGSPLHF
TGTGCCTGGGTTGGACAGGGCGGATCACCCCTCCACTTT
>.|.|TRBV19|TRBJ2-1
CASSIGQYNEQFF
TGTGCCAGTAGTATTGGGCAATACAATGAGCAGTTCTTC
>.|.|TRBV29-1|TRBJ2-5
CSARKILTAQETQYF
TGCAGCGCCAGAAAAATATTGACAGCCCAAGAGACCCAGTACTTC
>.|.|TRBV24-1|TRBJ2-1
CASSPTGYNEQFF
TGTGCCTCCTCCCCTACAGGCTACAATGAGCAGTTCTTC
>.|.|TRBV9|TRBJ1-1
CASSVESGMFTEAFF
TGTGCCAGCAGCGTAGAGTCAGGGATGTTCACTGAAGCTTTCTTT
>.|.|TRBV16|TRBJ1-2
CASSQSAESAVSF
TGTGCCAGCAGCCAATCAGCGGAATCGGCAGTAAGCTTC
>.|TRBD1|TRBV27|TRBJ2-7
CASRPTGTYEQYF
TGTGCCAGCAGGCCGACAGGGACCTACGAGCAGTACTTC
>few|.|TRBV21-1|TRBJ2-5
CASRLGQGTQETQYF
TGTGCCAGCAGACTCGGACAGGGAACCCAAGAGACCCAGTACTTC
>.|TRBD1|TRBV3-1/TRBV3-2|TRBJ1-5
CASSFSGTASNQPQHF
TGTGCCAGCAGCTTTTCCGGGACAGCAAGCAATCAGCCCCAGCATTTT
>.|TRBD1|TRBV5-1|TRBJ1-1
CASSHGDRGRTEAFF
TGCGCCAGCAGCCATGGGGACAGGGGGCGAACTGAAGCTTTCTTT
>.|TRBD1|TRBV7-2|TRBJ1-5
CASSFNYRGSQPQHF
TGTGCCAGCAGCTTTAATTACAGGGGATCACAGCCCCAGCATTTT
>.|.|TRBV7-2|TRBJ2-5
CASTARDTNLETQYF
TGTGCCAGCACCGCCCGGGACACCAACCTGGAGACCCAGTACTTC
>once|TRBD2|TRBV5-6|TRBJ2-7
CASSFDRGGPLYEQYF
TGTGCCAGCAGTTTCGATCGCGGGGGGCCCCTCTACGAGCAGTACTTC
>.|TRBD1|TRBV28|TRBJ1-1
CASSLRGPTDTEAFF
TGTGCCAGCAGTTTAAGGGGGCCTACCGACACTGAAGCTTTCTTT
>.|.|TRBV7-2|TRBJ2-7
CASSLFTFREQYF
TGTGCCAGCAGCTTGTTTACATTCCGCGAGCAGTACTTC
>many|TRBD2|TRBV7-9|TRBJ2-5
CASSSQRLAGYQETQYF
TGTGCCAGCAGCTCCCAAAGACTAGCGGGCTACCAAGAGACCCAGTACTTC